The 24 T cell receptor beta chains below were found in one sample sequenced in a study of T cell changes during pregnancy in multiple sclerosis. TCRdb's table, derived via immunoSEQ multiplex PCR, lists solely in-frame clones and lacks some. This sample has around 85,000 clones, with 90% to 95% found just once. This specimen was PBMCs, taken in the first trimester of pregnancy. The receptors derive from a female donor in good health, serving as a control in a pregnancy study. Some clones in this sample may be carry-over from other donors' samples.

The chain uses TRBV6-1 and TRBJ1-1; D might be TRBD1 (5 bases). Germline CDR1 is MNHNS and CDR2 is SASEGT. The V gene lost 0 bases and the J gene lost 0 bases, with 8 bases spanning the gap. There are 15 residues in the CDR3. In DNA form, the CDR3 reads TGTGCCAGCAGTGAAGCGCGGGACCTGAACACTGAAGCTTTCTTT. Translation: CASSEARDLNTEAFF.

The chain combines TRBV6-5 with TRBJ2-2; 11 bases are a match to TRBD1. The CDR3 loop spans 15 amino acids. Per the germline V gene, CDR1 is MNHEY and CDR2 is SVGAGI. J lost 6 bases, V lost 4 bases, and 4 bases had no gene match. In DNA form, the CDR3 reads TGTGCCAGCAGTTCAGGACAGGGGGCGGCCGGGGAGCTGTTTTTT. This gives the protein CASSSGQGAAGELFF.

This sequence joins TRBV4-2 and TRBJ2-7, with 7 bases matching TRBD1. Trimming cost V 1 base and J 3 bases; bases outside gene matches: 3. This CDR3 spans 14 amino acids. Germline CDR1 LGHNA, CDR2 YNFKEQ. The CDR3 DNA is TGTGCCAGCAGCCAAGGGGCAGGGGGCTACGAGCAGTACTTC. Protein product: CASSQGAGGYEQYF.

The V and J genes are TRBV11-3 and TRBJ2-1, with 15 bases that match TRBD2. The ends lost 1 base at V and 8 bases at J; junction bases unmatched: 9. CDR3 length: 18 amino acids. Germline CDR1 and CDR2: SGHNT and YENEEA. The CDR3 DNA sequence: TGTGCCAGCAGCTTAGGACCAGGACTAGCGGGAGGGTGGGATGAGCAGTTCTTC. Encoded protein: CASSLGPGLAGGWDEQFF.

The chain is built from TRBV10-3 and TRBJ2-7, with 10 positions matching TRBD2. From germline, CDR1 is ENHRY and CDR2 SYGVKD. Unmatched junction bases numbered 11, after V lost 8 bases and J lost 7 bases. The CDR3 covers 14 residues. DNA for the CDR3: TGTGCCATCGGTGTCCTAGCGGGAGCGGGGGAGCAGTACTTC. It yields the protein CAIGVLAGAGEQYF.

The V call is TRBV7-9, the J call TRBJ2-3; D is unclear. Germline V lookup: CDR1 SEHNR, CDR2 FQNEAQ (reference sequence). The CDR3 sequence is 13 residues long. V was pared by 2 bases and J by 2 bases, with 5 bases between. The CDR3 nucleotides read TGTGCCAGCAGCTTACTAGACACAGATACGCAGTATTTT. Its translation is CASSLLDTDTQYF.

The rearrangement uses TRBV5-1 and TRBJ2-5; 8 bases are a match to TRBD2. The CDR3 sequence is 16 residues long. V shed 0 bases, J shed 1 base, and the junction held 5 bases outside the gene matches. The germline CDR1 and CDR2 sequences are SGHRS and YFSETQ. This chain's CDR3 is CASSLGAGGFQETQYF. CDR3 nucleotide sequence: TGCGCCAGCAGCTTGGGTGCGGGAGGATTCCAAGAGACCCAGTACTTC.

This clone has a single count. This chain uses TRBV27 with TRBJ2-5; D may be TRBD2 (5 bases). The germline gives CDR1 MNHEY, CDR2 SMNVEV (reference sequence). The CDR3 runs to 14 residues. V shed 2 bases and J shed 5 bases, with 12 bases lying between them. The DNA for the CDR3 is TGTGCCAGCAGTTTACCCCTTCCGGGGGAGACCCAGTACTTC. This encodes CASSLPLPGETQYF.

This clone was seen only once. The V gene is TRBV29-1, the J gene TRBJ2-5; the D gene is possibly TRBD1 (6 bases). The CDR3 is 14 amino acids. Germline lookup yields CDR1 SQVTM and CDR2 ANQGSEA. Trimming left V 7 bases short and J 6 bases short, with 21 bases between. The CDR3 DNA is TGCAGCGCACGGGACAACCTTCTGGGGAAGACCCAGTACTTC. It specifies CSARDNLLGKTQYF.

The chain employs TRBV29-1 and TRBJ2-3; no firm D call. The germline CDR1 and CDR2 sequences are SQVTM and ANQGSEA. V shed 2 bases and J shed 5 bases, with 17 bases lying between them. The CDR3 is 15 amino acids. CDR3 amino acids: CSVEFAVLAGDTQYF. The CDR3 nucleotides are TGCAGCGTTGAATTTGCGGTCCTCGCCGGAGATACGCAGTATTTT.

In DNA form, the CDR3 reads TGTGCCAGCAGTCCCGGGGGGAACACTGAAGCTTTCTTT. Amino acids: CASSPGGNTEAFF. The gene calls are TRBV6-5 and TRBJ1-1; a possible D gene is TRBD1 (5 bases). The CDR3 extends over 13 amino acids. V shed 5 bases and J shed 1 base, with 8 bases lying between them. In germline, CDR1 is MNHEY, CDR2 SVGAGI.

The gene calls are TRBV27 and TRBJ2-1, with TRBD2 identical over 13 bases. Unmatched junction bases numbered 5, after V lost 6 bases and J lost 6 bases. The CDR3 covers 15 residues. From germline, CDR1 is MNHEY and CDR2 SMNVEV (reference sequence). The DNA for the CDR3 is TGTGCCAGCAGCCCCGGGACTAGCGGGATCAATGAGCAGTTCTTC. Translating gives CASSPGTSGINEQFF.

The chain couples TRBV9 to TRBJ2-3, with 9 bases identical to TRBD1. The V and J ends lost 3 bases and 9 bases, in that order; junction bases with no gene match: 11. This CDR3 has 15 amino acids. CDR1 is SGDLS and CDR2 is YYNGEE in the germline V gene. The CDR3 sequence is CASSARRDREETQYF. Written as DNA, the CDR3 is TGTGCCAGCAGCGCGAGGCGGGACAGGGAGGAAACGCAGTATTTT.

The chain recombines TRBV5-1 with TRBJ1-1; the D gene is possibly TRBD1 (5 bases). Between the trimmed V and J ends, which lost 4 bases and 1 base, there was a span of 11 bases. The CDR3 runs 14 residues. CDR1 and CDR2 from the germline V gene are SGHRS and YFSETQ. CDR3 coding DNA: TGCGCCAGCAGCCCGGGACTTCCGAACACTGAAGCTTTCTTT. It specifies CASSPGLPNTEAFF.

This CDR3 is CASSFRGGALHF. The DNA for the CDR3 is TGTGCCAGCAGTTTCCGAGGGGGTGCCCTCCACTTT. V gene TRBV28 combines with J gene TRBJ1-6; D is possibly TRBD1 (6 bases). Germline V gives CDR1 MDHEN, CDR2 SYDVKM. CDR3 length: 12 residues. With 3 bases removed from V and 14 bases from J, the gap between germline ends came to 11 bases.

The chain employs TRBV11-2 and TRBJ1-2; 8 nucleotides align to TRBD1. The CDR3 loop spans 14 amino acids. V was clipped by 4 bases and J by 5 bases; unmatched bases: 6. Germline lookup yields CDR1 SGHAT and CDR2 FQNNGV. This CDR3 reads CASSSRTGRYGYTF. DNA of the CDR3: TGTGCCAGCAGCTCCCGGACAGGGAGATATGGCTACACCTTC.

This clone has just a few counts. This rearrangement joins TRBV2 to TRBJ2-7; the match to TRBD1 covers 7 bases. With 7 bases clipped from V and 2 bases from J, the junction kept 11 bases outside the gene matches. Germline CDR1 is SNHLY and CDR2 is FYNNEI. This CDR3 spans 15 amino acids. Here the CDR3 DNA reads TGTGCCAGCATGCCGTTTTGGACAGGTGCCTACGAGCAGTACTTC. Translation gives CASMPFWTGAYEQYF.

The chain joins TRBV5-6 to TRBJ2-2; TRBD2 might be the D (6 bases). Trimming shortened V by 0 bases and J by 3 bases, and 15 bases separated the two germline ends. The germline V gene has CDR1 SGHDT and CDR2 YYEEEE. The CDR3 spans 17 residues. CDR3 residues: CASSLEVRGVDTGELFF. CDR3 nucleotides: TGTGCCAGCAGCTTGGAAGTGCGGGGTGTGGACACCGGGGAGCTGTTTTTT.

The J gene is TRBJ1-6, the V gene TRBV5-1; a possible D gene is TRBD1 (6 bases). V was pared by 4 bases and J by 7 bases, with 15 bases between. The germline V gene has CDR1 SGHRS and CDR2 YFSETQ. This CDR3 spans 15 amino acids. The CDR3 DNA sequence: TGCGCCAGCAGCGGTAGCGGGACAATCAATTCACCCCTCCACTTT. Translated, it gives CASSGSGTINSPLHF.

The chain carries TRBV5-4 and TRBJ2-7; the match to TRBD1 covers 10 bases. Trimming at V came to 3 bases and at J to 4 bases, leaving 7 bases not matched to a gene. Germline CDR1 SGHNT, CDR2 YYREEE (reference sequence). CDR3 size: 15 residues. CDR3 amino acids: CASSSGQGVMYEQYF. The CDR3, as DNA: TGTGCCAGCAGCTCCGGACAGGGGGTGATGTACGAGCAGTACTTC.

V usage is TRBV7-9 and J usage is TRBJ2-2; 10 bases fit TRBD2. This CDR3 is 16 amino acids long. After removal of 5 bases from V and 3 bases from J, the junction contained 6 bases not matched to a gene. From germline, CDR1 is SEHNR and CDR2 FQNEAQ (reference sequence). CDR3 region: CASSRSGGAYTGELFF. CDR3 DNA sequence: TGTGCCAGCAGCCGAAGCGGGGGGGCCTACACCGGGGAGCTGTTTTTT.

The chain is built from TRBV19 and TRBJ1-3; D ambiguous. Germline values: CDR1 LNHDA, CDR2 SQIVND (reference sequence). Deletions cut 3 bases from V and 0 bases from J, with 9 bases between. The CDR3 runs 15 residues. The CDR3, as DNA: TGTGCCAGTAGTATGGGCCAGTTCTCTGGAAACACCATATATTTT. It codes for CASSMGQFSGNTIYF.

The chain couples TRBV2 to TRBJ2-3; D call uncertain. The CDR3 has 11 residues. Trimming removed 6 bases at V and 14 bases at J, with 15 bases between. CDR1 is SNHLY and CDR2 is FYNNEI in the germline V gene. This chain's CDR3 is CASRQIQSPYF. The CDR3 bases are TGTGCCAGCAGACAGATTCAGTCACCGTATTTT.

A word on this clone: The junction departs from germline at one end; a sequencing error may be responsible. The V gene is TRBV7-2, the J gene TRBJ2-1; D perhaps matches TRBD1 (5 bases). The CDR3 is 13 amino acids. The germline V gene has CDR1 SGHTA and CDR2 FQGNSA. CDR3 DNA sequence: TGTGCCAGCAGCTTAGCGTCTGGGGCCCTCGTGGTCTTC. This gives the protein CASSLASGALVVF. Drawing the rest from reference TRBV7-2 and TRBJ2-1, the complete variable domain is GAGVSQSPSNKVTEKGKDVELRCDPISGHTALYWYRQSLGQGLEFLIYFQGNSAPDKSGLPSDRFSAERTGGSVSTLTIQRTQQEDSAVYLCASSLASGALVVFGPGTRLTVL.